One T cell receptor (beta chain) is described in this entry. This sample was included in a study of control samples from healthy donors and cancer patients. Data came from immunoSEQ multiplex PCR; TCRdb stores just in-frame clones and leaves some out. The top ten hold around 0.78% of the sample, which has over 45,000 clones, around nine tenths seen once. Germline V gene sequence: CDR1 LGHNA, CDR2 YNFKEQ. The ends lost 5 bases at V and 1 base at J; junction bases unmatched: 21. This CDR3 region has 20 residues. This chain connects TRBV4-2 to TRBJ2-3; 7 nucleotides line up with TRBD2. The specimen sequenced was PBMCs. The receptor was isolated from a man aged 25 to 40 with colorectal cancer. This CDR3 reads CASSSRAHIEAGVRTDTQYF. As DNA, the CDR3 is TGTGCCAGCAGCTCGAGGGCCCATATTGAGGCGGGGGTGCGCACAGATACGCAGTATTTT.